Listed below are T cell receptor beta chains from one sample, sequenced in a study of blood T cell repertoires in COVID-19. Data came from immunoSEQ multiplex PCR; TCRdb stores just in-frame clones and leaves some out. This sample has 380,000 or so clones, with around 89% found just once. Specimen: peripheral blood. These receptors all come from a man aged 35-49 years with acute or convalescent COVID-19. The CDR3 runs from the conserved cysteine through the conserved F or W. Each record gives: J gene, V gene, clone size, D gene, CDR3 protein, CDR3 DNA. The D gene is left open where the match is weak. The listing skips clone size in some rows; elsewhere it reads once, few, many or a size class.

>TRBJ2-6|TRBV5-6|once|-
CASSLMTAFSGANVLTF
TGTGCCAGCAGCTTAATGACAGCCTTCTCTGGGGCCAACGTCCTGACTTTC
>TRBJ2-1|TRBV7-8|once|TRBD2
CASSPGVGTTAFF
TGTGCCAGCAGCCCGGGGGTGGGGACTACCGCGTTCTTC
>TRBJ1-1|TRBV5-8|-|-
CASSRLGAFF
TGTGCCAGCAGCCGCCTAGGAGCTTTCTTT
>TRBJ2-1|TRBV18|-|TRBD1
CASSPNGQGLGNEQFF
TGTGCCAGCTCACCCAATGGACAGGGGCTTGGTAATGAGCAGTTCTTC
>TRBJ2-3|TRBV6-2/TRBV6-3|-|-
CASTPQGQNTQYF
TGTGCCAGCACCCCACAGGGCCAAAATACGCAGTATTTT
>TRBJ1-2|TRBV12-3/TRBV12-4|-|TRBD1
CASSQQGDYGYTF
TGTGCCAGCAGTCAACAGGGGGATTATGGCTACACCTTC
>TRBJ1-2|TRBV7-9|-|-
CASSLGAGDGYGYTF
TGTGCCAGCAGCTTAGGAGCTGGAGATGGATATGGCTACACCTTC
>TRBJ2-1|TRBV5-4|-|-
CASSLYNTEQFF
TGTGCCAGCAGCTTGTATAACACAGAGCAGTTCTTC
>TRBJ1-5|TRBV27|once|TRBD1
CASSLGGTGLSNQPQHF
TGTGCCAGCAGTTTAGGTGGGACAGGGCTTAGCAATCAGCCCCAGCATTTT
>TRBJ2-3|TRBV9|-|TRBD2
CASSVGTSGRTDTQYF
TGTGCCAGCAGCGTAGGGACTAGCGGACGCACAGATACGCAGTATTTT
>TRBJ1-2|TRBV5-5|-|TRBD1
CASSLGRQGNYGYTF
TGTGCCAGCAGCTTGGGACGACAGGGGAACTATGGCTACACCTTC
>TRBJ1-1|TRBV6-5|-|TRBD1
CASSLRTGSTEVFF
TGTGCCAGCAGCCTACGGACAGGGAGCACTGAAGTTTTCTTT
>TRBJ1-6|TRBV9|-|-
CASSTKEREIDNSPLHF
TGTGCCAGCAGCACTAAGGAGAGGGAGATCGATAATTCACCCCTCCACTTT
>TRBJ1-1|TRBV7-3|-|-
CASRSTGYTEAFF
TGTGCCAGCAGGTCCACAGGGTACACTGAAGCTTTCTTT
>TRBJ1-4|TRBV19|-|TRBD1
CASSITGGNEKLFF
TGTGCCAGTAGTATTACAGGGGGAAATGAAAAACTGTTTTTT
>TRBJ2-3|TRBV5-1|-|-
CASSSQGLSTDTQYF
TGCGCCAGCAGCTCCCAGGGTTTATCGACAGATACGCAGTATTTT
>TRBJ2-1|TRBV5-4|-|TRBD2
CASEREAGVGEQFF
TGTGCCAGCGAAAGAGAAGCGGGAGTAGGTGAGCAGTTCTTC
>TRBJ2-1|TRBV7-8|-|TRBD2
CASSPIGLAGMYNEQFF
TGTGCCAGCAGCCCTATAGGACTAGCGGGGATGTACAATGAGCAGTTCTTC
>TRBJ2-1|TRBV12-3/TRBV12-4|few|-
CASSLLVGGGTFF
-
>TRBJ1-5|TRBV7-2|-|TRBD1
CASSQDRAGQPQHF
TGTGCCAGCAGCCAAGACAGGGCCGGCCAGCCCCAGCATTTT
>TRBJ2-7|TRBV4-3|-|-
CASSQDSEVPYEQYF
TGCGCCAGCAGCCAAGACAGTGAGGTCCCCTACGAGCAGTACTTC
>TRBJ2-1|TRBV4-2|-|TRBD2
CASSGTAGGRRREQFF
TGTGCCAGCAGCGGGACGGCGGGGGGTCGTCGGAGGGAGCAGTTCTTC
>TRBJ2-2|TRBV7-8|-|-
CASSRSGTGELFF
TGTGCCAGCAGCCGTTCGGGGACCGGGGAGCTGTTTTTT
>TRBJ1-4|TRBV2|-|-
CASSPEGVSTNEKLFF
TGTGCCAGCAGTCCGGAGGGAGTATCAACTAATGAAAAACTGTTTTTT
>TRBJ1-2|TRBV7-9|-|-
CASSRTEYGYTF
TGTGCCAGCAGCAGGACAGAATATGGCTACACCTTC
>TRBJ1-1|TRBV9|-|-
CASSGRGANTEAFF
TGTGCCAGCAGCGGGAGGGGCGCAAACACTGAAGCTTTCTTT
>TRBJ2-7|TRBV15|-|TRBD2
CATSGNRGRLAGGPYEQYF
TGTGCCACCAGCGGGAACAGGGGACGGCTAGCGGGAGGGCCATACGAGCAGTACTTC
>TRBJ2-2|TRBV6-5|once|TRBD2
CASTSGGDTGELFF
TGTGCCAGCACAAGCGGGGGGGACACCGGGGAGCTGTTTTTT
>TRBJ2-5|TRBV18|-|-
CASSPQGGETQYF
TGTGCCAGCTCACCACAGGGCGGGGAGACCCAGTACTTC
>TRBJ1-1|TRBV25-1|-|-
CASSEDGGTEAFF
TGTGCCAGCAGTGAAGATGGAGGCACTGAAGCTTTCTTT
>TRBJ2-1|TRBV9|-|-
CASSVEGIMGAGEQFF
TGTGCCAGCAGCGTAGAGGGTATCATGGGGGCAGGGGAGCAGTTCTTC
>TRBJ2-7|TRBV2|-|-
CASKFEGRSYEQYF
TGTGCCAGCAAGTTTGAGGGAAGGTCCTACGAGCAGTACTTC
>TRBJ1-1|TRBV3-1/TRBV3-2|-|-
CASSHKDSMNTEAFF
TGTGCCAGCAGCCATAAGGACAGTATGAACACTGAAGCTTTCTTT
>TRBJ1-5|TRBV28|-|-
CASSALQGGSNQPQHF
TGTGCCAGCAGTGCTCTCCAGGGAGGAAGCAATCAGCCCCAGCATTTT
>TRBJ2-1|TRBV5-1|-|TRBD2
CASSLGLAGRRGYEQFF
TGCGCCAGCAGCCTGGGACTAGCGGGGAGAAGAGGTTATGAGCAGTTCTTC
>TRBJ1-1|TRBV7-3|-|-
CASSPLGEGRAFF
TGTGCCAGCAGCCCCCTCGGCGAGGGGAGGGCTTTCTTT
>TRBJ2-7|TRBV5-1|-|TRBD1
CASVTGTGGPYEQYF
TGCGCCAGTGTCACCGGGACAGGGGGGCCCTACGAGCAGTACTTC
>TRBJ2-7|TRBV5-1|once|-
CASSFGIAYEQYF
TGCGCCAGCAGCTTCGGTATAGCCTACGAGCAGTACTTC
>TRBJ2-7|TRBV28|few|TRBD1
CASSVQGVILGFNEQYF
TGTGCCAGCAGCGTACAGGGGGTGATATTAGGTTTTAACGAGCAGTACTTC
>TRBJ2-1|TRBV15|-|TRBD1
CATSSNRGGYNEQFF
TGTGCCACCAGCAGTAACAGGGGCGGCTACAATGAGCAGTTCTTC
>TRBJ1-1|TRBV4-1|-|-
CASSLSGDREAFF
TGCGCCAGCAGCCTGTCAGGGGACCGTGAAGCTTTCTTT
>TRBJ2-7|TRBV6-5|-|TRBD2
CASTARREVPYEQYF
TGTGCCAGCACCGCGAGACGGGAGGTACCCTACGAACAGTACTTC
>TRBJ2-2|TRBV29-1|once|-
CSVAIGGNTGELFF
TGCAGCGTTGCTATAGGGGGGAACACCGGGGAGCTGTTTTTT
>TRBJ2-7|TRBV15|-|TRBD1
CATSGYTGGEQYF
TGTGCCACCAGCGGATACACAGGGGGGGAGCAGTACTTC
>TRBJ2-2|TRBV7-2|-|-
CASSFFPSSGELFF
TGTGCCAGCAGCTTTTTCCCTAGCAGCGGGGAGCTGTTTTTT
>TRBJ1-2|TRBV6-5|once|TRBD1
CASTTTGGTNYGYTF
TGTGCCAGTACCACGACAGGGGGAACAAACTATGGCTACACCTTC
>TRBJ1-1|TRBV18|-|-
CASSPLQGNTEAFF
TGTGCCAGCTCACCTCTCCAGGGGAACACTGAAGCTTTCTTT
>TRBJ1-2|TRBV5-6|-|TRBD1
CASSVGQLANYGYTF
TGTGCCAGCAGCGTGGGACAGTTAGCTAACTATGGCTACACCTTC
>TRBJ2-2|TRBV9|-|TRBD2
CASSVAGLASGELFF
TGTGCCAGCAGCGTGGCGGGACTAGCATCCGGGGAGCTGTTTTTT
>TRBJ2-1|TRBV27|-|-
CASRRGDRYNEQFF
TGTGCCAGCCGAAGGGGGGACAGATACAATGAGCAGTTCTTC
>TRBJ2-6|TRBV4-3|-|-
CASSQGEYGANVLTF
TGCGCCAGCAGCCAAGGGGAGTACGGGGCCAACGTCCTGACTTTC
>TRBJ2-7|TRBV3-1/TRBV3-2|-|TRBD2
CASSQPLAGATYEQYF
TGTGCCAGCAGCCAACCCCTAGCGGGGGCAACCTACGAGCAGTACTTC
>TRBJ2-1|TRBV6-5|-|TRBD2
CASSSGLAGGEQFF
TGTGCCAGCAGTTCGGGACTAGCGGGAGGCGAGCAGTTCTTC
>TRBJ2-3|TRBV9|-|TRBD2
CASSVTAGSTDTQYF
TGTGCCAGCAGCGTAACAGCGGGGAGTACAGATACGCAGTATTTT
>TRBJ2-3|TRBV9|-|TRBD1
CASSVLPGQGTDTQYF
TGTGCCAGCAGCGTCCTACCGGGACAGGGCACAGATACGCAGTATTTT